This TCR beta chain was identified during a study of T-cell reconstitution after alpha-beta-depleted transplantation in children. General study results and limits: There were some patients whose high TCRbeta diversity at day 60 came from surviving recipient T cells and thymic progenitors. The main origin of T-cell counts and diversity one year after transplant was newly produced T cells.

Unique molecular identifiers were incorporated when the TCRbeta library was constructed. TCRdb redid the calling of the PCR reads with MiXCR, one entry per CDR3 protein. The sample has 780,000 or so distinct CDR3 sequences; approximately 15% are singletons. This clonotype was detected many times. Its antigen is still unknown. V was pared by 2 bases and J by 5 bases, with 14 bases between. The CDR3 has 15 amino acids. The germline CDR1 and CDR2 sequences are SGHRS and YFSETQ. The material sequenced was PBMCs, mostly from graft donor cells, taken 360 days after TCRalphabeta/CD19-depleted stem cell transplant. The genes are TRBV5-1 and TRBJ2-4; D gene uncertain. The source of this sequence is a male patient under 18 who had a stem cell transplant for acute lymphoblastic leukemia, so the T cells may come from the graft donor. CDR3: CASSFLSPTENIQYF. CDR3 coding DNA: TGCGCCAGCAGCTTTCTGAGTCCCACGGAAAACATTCAGTACTTC.